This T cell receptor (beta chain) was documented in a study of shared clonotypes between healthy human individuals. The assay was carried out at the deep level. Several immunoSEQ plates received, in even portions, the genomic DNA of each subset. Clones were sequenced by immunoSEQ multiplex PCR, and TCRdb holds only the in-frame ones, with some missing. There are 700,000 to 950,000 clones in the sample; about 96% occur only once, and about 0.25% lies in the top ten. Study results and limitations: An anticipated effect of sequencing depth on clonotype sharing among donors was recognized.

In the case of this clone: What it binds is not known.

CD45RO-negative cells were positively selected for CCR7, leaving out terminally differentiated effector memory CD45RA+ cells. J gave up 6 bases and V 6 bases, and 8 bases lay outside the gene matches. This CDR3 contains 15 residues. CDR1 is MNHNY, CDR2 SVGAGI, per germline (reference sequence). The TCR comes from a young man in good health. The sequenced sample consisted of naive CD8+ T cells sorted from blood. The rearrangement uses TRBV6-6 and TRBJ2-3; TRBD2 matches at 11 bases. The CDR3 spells CASRDLAGGFDTQYF. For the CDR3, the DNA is TGTGCCAGCAGAGATCTAGCGGGAGGATTCGATACGCAGTATTTT.